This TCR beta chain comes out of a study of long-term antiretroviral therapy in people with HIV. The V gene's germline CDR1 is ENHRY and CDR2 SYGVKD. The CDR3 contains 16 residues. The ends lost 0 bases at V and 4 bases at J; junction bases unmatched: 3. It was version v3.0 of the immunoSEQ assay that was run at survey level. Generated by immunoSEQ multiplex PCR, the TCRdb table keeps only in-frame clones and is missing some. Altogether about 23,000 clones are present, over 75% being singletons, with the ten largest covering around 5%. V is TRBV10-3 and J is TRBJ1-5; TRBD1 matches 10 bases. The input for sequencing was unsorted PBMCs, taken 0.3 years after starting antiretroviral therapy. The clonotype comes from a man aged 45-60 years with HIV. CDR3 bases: TGTGCCATCAGTGAGTCCGGGACAGGGGAAAATCAGCCCCAGCATTTT. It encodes CAISESGTGENQPQHF.